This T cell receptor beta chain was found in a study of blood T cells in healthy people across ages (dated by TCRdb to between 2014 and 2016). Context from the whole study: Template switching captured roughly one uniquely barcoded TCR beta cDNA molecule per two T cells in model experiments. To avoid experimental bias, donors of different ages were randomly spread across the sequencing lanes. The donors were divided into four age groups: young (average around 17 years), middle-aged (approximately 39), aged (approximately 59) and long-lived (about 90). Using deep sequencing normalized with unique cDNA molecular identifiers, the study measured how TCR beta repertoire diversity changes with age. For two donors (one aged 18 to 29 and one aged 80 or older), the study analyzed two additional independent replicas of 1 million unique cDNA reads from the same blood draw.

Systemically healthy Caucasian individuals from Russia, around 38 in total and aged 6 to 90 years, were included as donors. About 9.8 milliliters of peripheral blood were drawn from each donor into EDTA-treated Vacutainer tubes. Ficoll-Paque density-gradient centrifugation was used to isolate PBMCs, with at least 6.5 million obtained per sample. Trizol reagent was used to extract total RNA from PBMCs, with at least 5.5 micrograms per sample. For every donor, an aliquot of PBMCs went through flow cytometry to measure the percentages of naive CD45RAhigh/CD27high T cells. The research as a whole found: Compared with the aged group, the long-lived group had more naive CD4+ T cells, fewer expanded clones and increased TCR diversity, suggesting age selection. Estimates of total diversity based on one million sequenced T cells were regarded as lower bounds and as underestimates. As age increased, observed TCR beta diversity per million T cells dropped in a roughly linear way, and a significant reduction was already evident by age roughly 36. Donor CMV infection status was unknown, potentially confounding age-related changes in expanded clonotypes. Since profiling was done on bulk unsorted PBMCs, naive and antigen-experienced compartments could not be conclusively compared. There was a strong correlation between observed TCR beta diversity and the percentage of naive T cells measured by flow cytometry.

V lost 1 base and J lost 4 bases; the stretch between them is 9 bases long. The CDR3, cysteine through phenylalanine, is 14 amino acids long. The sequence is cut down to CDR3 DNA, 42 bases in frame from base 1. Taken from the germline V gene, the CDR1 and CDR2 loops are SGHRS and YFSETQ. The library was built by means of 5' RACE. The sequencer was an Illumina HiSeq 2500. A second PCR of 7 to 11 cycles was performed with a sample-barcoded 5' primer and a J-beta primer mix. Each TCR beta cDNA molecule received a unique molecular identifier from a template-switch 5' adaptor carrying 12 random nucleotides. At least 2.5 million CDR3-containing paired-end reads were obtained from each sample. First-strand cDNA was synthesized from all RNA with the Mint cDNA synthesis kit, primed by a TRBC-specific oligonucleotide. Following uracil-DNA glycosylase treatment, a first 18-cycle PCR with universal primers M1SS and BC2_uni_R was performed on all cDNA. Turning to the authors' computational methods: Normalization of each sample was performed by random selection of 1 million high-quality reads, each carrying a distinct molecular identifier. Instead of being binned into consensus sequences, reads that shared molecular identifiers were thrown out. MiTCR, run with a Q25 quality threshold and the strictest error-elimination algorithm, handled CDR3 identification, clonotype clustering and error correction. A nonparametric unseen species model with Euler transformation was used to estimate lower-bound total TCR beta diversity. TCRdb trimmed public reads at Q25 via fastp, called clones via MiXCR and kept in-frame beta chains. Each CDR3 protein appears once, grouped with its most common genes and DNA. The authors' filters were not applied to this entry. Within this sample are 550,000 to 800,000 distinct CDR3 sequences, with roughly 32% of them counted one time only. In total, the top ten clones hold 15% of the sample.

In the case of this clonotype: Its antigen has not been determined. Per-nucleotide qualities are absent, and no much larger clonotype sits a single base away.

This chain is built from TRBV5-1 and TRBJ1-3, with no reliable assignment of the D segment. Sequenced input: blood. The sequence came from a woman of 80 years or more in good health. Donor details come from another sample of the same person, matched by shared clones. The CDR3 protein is CASSLSNYGNTIYF. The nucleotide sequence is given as TGCGCCAGCAGCTTGAGTAACTACGGAAACACCATATATTTT.